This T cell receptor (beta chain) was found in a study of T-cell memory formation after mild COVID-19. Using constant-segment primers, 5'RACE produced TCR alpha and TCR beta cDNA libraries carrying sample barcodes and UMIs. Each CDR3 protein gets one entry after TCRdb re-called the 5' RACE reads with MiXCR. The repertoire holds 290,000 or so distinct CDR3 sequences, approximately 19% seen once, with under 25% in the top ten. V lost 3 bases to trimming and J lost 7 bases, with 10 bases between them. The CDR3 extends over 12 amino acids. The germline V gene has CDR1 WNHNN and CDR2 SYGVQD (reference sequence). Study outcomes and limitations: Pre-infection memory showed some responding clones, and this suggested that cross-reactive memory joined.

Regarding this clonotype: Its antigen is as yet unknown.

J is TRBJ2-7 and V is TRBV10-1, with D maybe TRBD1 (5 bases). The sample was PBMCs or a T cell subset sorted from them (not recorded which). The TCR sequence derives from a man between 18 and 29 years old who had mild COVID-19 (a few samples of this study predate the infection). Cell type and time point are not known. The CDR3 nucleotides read TGCGCCAGCAGTGACCCTAACAGGGAGCAGTACTTC. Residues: CASSDPNREQYF.